A single sample gave rise to the 2 T cell receptor beta chains below, sequenced in a study of graft-versus-host responses after intestinal transplantation. Measured with immunoSEQ multiplex PCR; TCRdb has only the in-frame clones, and not every one. Among around 71,000 clones listed, approximately 94% were seen once. No antigens are known for them. Sequenced material: unstimulated CD8+ T cells sorted from spleen or lymph node cells, taken before intestinal transplant. The receptors shown here come from a human donor who received an intestinal transplant.

The chain couples TRBV5-1 to TRBJ2-7; a possible D gene is TRBD2 (5 bases). Between the trimmed V and J ends, which lost 0 bases and 7 bases, there was a span of 5 bases. The CDR3 runs 11 residues. Germline V lookup: CDR1 SGHRS, CDR2 YFSETQ. The CDR3 sequence is CASSLAGEQYF. CDR3 nucleotides: TGCGCCAGCAGCTTGGCGGGGGAGCAGTACTTC.

The gene calls are TRBV9 and TRBJ1-2; the match to TRBD1 covers 9 bases. The trim removed 3 bases at V and 7 bases at J, leaving 4 bases unmatched. Germline CDR1 SGDLS, CDR2 YYNGEE. CDR3 length: 13 residues. The CDR3 is CASSAGTGLGYTF. The CDR3 nucleotides are TGTGCCAGCAGCGCCGGGACAGGGCTTGGCTACACCTTC.